Shown below are 27 T cell receptor beta chains from a single sample sequenced in a study of identical twins. TCRdb re-analysed the 5' RACE reads in MiXCR, keeping a single row per CDR3 protein. The table has a few hundred thousand distinct CDR3 sequences, 7.5% to 10% seen once. This sample also belongs to another study, concerning yellow fever vaccine responses in identical twins.

The sequenced sample was PBMCs. These TCRs come from a woman aged 18-29 years in good health.

This clonotype has just a few counts. This chain joins TRBV4-3 and TRBJ2-2; 8 nucleotides agree with TRBD1. Germline assignment: CDR1 LGHNA and CDR2 YSLEER. CDR3 length: 17 amino acids. The J segment lost 4 bases and the V segment lost 2 bases, leaving 9 bases of the junction unmatched. Written as DNA, the CDR3 is TGCGCCAGCAGCCAACAACGACAGGGGAGGAGCACCGGGGAGCTGTTTTTT. This encodes CASSQQRQGRSTGELFF.

This clonotype was detected only once. The V gene is TRBV20-1, the J gene TRBJ2-1; D might be TRBD2 (6 bases). The CDR3 covers 15 residues. CDR1 and CDR2 (germline): DFQATT, SNEGSKA (reference sequence). Deletions cut 0 bases from V and 7 bases from J, with 16 bases between. For the CDR3, the DNA is TGCAGTGCTAGAGATCAGGGAGGCCTTTGGAATGAGCAGTTCTTC. This gives the protein CSARDQGGLWNEQFF.

This clonotype showed up many times. The CDR3 region is CASSLYGTGQETQYF. CDR3 nucleotide sequence: TGTGCCAGCAGCTTATACGGGACAGGACAAGAGACCCAGTACTTC. The chain uses TRBV7-2 and TRBJ2-5; 8 nucleotides line up with TRBD1. Germline assignment: CDR1 SGHTA and CDR2 FQGNSA. V shed 2 bases and J 2 bases; nucleotides not matched to a gene: 4. This CDR3 has 15 amino acids.

This clonotype was found many times. This chain connects TRBV20-1 to TRBJ2-7; 9 bases are a match to TRBD2. V gave up 3 bases and J gave up 4 bases; unmatched junction bases: 7. CDR3 length: 14 residues. Germline assignment: CDR1 DFQATT and CDR2 SNEGSKA (reference sequence). CDR3 loop: CSASSGSGPYEQYF. CDR3 DNA: TGCAGTGCTAGTAGCGGGAGTGGGCCTTACGAGCAGTACTTC.

This clonotype was recorded a few times. The junction departs from germline at one end; a sequencing error may be responsible. The chain carries TRBV7-7 and TRBJ2-2; 8 bases fit TRBD2. The CDR3 spans 17 residues. Germline V CDR1 and CDR2: SSHAT, FNYEAQ (reference sequence). The CDR3 DNA sequence: TGTGCTAGCAGCTTTTTGACGAGCGGGAGTGTCACCGGGGAGCTGTTTTTT. Protein sequence: CASSFLTSGSVTGELFF.

This clonotype has a count of ten or more. The V gene is TRBV10-1, the J gene TRBJ2-1, with TRBD2 matching over 13 bases. Germline CDR1 and CDR2: WNHNN and SYGVQD (reference sequence). V shed 3 bases and J 9 bases; nucleotides not matched to a gene: 5. The CDR3 runs 15 residues. CDR3 sequence (DNA): TGCGCCAGCAGTGACCGGACTAGCGGGAGACGTGAGCAGTTCTTC. Amino acids: CASSDRTSGRREQFF.

There are many counts of this clonotype. The chain joins TRBV6-5 to TRBJ2-5; tentative D call: TRBD2 (7 bases). Trimming removed 2 bases from V and 5 bases from J, with 12 bases in between. CDR3 length: 14 residues. The germline V gene has CDR1 MNHEY and CDR2 SVGAGI. Written as DNA, the CDR3 is TGTGCCAGCAGTTACATCGGGGGGCAGGAGACCCAGTACTTC. The encoded protein is CASSYIGGQETQYF.

J is TRBJ2-3 and V is TRBV11-1, with D maybe TRBD2 (7 bases). Germline V gene lookup returns CDR1 SGHAT and CDR2 FQDESV (reference sequence). The V and J ends lost 5 bases and 3 bases respectively, with 30 bases between them. There are 20 residues in the CDR3. The CDR3 coding sequence is TGTGCCAGCAGCCCCCGGCCCTTGGCGGGAGAGCGAGGGGGTACAGATACGCAGTATTTT. Encoded protein: CASSPRPLAGERGGTDTQYF.

The chain uses TRBV4-2 and TRBJ1-2; 8 nucleotides agree with TRBD1. CDR3 length: 17 residues. The V and J ends lost 0 bases and 7 bases, in that order; junction bases with no gene match: 13. CDR1 is LGHNA, CDR2 YNFKEQ, per germline. CDR3 DNA: TGTGCCAGCAGCCAAGAGTCAGGACAGGGCACCTTCCTTGGCTACACCTTC. Translating it yields CASSQESGQGTFLGYTF.

This clonotype has at least ten counts. The genes are TRBV12-3 or TRBV12-4 and TRBJ1-2; no clear D gene. V lost 3 bases, J lost 2 bases, and 13 bases lay in between. The CDR3 has 15 residues. CDR3 protein: CASSFVAVRNYGYTF. The CDR3, as DNA: TGTGCCAGCAGTTTCGTGGCAGTTCGCAACTATGGCTACACCTTC.

This clonotype was counted between two and nine times. V and J are TRBV24-1 and TRBJ1-1, with 7 bases identical to TRBD1. The CDR3 runs to 11 residues. CDR1 and CDR2 (germline): KGHDR, SFDVKD. The CDR3 is CARDSPTEAFF. DNA for the CDR3: TGTGCACGGGACAGTCCCACTGAAGCTTTCTTT.

The chain has TRBV29-1 and TRBJ2-7, with 7 nucleotides matching TRBD2. Trimming removed 6 bases from V and 7 bases from J; junction bases left unmatched: 3. Germline V gene sequence: CDR1 SQVTM, CDR2 ANQGSEA. This CDR3 has 10 residues. The CDR3 nucleotides are TGCAGCGTGGGGGGGGTTGAGCAGTACTTC. It specifies CSVGGVEQYF.

CDR3 protein: CASSQTGGKRDTEAFF. As DNA, the CDR3 is TGTGCCAGCAGCCAAACAGGGGGCAAAAGGGACACTGAAGCTTTCTTT. V gene TRBV7-2 combines with J gene TRBJ1-1, with 9 nucleotides matching TRBD1. CDR1 is SGHTA, CDR2 FQGNSA, per germline. CDR3 length equals 16 residues. After removal of 5 bases from V and 3 bases from J, the junction contained 10 bases not matched to a gene.

The V call is TRBV7-2, the J call TRBJ2-3, with a tentative D call TRBD2 (7 bases). Germline CDR1 is SGHTA and CDR2 is FQGNSA. V was pared by 5 bases and J by 0 bases, with 18 bases between. This CDR3 is 17 amino acids long. The CDR3 DNA sequence: TGTGCCAGCAGCCGGAACGGGGGGCATCCTAGCACAGATACGCAGTATTTT. This translates into CASSRNGGHPSTDTQYF.

This clonotype was found many times. The chain uses TRBV29-1 and TRBJ1-1; no clear D. Trimming left V 5 bases short and J 5 bases short, with 21 bases between. The CDR3 runs to 15 residues. CDR1 is SQVTM and CDR2 is ANQGSEA in the germline V gene. The CDR3 DNA sequence: TGCAGCGTTCGGCCGAACCTACCGGGTTGGACTGAAGCTTTCTTT. It codes for CSVRPNLPGWTEAFF.

This clonotype was seen at least ten times. This chain connects TRBV6-4 to TRBJ2-7, with TRBD1 identical over 10 bases. The CDR3 sequence is 15 residues long. In germline, CDR1 is MRHNA, CDR2 SNTAGT. V trimming: 2 bases; J trimming: 3 bases; junction bases outside the gene matches: 4. The CDR3 sequence is CASSDPGTGVYEQYF. The CDR3 nucleotides are TGTGCCAGCAGTGACCCCGGGACAGGGGTCTACGAGCAGTACTTC.

This chain uses TRBV12-3 or TRBV12-4 with TRBJ2-1; D is ambiguous. The CDR3 is 11 residues long. Trimming removed 7 bases at V and 9 bases at J, with 10 bases between. CDR3 coding DNA: TGTGCCAGCACCGACTTAGGTGAGCAGTTCTTC. Translating it yields CASTDLGEQFF.

J is TRBJ2-1 and V is TRBV7-2; D is unresolved. The germline gives CDR1 SGHTA, CDR2 FQGNSA. The CDR3 length is 13 residues. The V end lost 1 base, the J end lost 6 bases, and 7 bases lay between the germline ends. The CDR3 coding sequence is TGTGCCAGCAGCTTAGGAGTCGGCAATGAGCAGTTCTTC. It specifies CASSLGVGNEQFF.

J is TRBJ1-2 and V is TRBV29-1; D gene uncertain. Germline V gene sequence: CDR1 SQVTM, CDR2 ANQGSEA. The CDR3 extends over 14 amino acids. Trimming left V 5 bases short and J 3 bases short, with 16 bases between. Here the CDR3 reads CSVLSSGIDYGYTF. The CDR3 nucleotides read TGCAGCGTTCTATCATCGGGGATTGACTATGGCTACACCTTC.

A few counts support this clonotype. V gene TRBV12-3 or TRBV12-4 combines with J gene TRBJ2-5; 7 bases fit TRBD1. CDR3 size: 13 residues. J lost 5 bases, V lost 7 bases, and 7 bases had no gene match. Here the CDR3 reads CASNNRGRETQYF. In DNA form, the CDR3 reads TGTGCCAGCAATAATAGGGGGCGTGAGACCCAGTACTTC.

This clonotype has more than one count but fewer than ten. This sequence joins TRBV4-1 and TRBJ2-7; 9 nucleotides match TRBD1. J gave up 5 bases and V 0 bases, and 11 bases lay outside the gene matches. Germline loops: CDR1 MGHRA, CDR2 YSYEKL. The CDR3 runs to 17 residues. The DNA for the CDR3 is TGCGCCAGCAGCCAAGACCTCCGCGGACAGGGGCGCAACGAGCAGTACTTC. Its translation: CASSQDLRGQGRNEQYF.

This chain uses TRBV5-1 with TRBJ2-7; perhaps D is TRBD1 or TRBD2 (5 bases each). Germline CDR1 and CDR2: SGHRS and YFSETQ. With 5 bases removed from V and 6 bases from J, the gap between germline ends came to 15 bases. The CDR3 runs to 13 residues. The CDR3 DNA sequence: TGCGCCAGCAGTCCGAGCGAGGGGATCGAGCAGTACTTC. Encoded protein: CASSPSEGIEQYF.

This clonotype was counted a few times. The V gene is TRBV20-1, the J gene TRBJ2-1; D is undetermined. The V gene's germline CDR1 is DFQATT and CDR2 SNEGSKA (reference sequence). Trimming took off 1 base at V and 8 bases at J, with 6 bases between the two ends. The CDR3 has 11 residues. The CDR3 nucleotides are TGCAGTGCTAGAGGGTCCCATGAGCAGTTCTTC. It is translated as CSARGSHEQFF.

The sample holds many counts of this clonotype. The chain links TRBV20-1 to TRBJ2-5, with 9 bases fitting TRBD2. Germline V gene lookup returns CDR1 DFQATT and CDR2 SNEGSKA (reference sequence). This CDR3 spans 14 amino acids. Trimming at V came to 3 bases and at J to 5 bases, leaving 7 bases not matched to a gene. The CDR3 sequence: CSARLSGGRETQYF. CDR3 DNA: TGCAGTGCTAGGCTTAGCGGGGGCCGGGAGACCCAGTACTTC.

This clonotype was detected a few times. The V call is TRBV29-1, the J call TRBJ1-1, with 7 positions matching TRBD1. The germline V gene has CDR1 SQVTM and CDR2 ANQGSEA. The CDR3 has 13 residues. The ends lost 6 bases at V and 5 bases at J; junction bases unmatched: 9. The DNA for the CDR3 is TGCAGCGTCCTCAGGGGGGTTGGGACTGAAGCTTTCTTT. It codes for CSVLRGVGTEAFF.

This clonotype was observed a handful of times. The V and J genes are TRBV11-2 and TRBJ2-7; unclear D gene. This CDR3 is built from 16 residues. V was clipped by 1 base and J by 0 bases, with 13 bases between them. Germline V gene lookup returns CDR1 SGHAT and CDR2 FQNNGV. The CDR3 DNA reads TGTGCCAGCAGCTTAGTCGGGCTACTAAGCTCCTACGAGCAGTACTTC. It codes for CASSLVGLLSSYEQYF.

This clonotype was counted only a few times. The CDR3 nucleotides are TGTGCCAGCAGTTTACCCCCCACGGCTAGCGGGATGGCAGATACGCAGTATTTT. Residues: CASSLPPTASGMADTQYF. The rearrangement uses TRBV27 and TRBJ2-3; 9 bases are shared with TRBD2. The CDR3 length is 18 residues. Germline V gives CDR1 MNHEY, CDR2 SMNVEV (reference sequence). Trimming at V came to 2 bases and at J to 4 bases, leaving 13 bases not matched to a gene.